A single sample gave rise to the 12 T cell receptor beta chains below, sequenced in a study of shared clonotypes between healthy human individuals. TCRdb's table, derived via immunoSEQ multiplex PCR, lists solely in-frame clones and lacks some. Found here are about 1 million clones, about 77% of them singletons; the top ten hold over 1.3%. The material sequenced was memory CD4+ T cells sorted from blood. Described subset: CD45RA-negative fraction. These receptors all stem from a young man in good health.

The rearrangement joins TRBV5-1 to TRBJ2-7; possibly TRBD2 for D (5 bases). Germline V CDR1 and CDR2: SGHRS, YFSETQ. The CDR3 is 18 residues long. Trimming left V 4 bases short and J 2 bases short, with 25 bases between. This CDR3 reads CASSPGGTSTTRAYEQYF. The CDR3 DNA reads TGCGCCAGCAGCCCAGGTGGAACCTCCACAACGCGGGCCTACGAGCAGTACTTC. The whole variable domain, filled in from reference TRBV5-1 and TRBJ2-7, reads KAGVTQTPRYLIKTRGQQVTLSCSPISGHRSVSWYQQTPGQGLQFLFEYFSETQRNKGNFPGRFSGRQFSNSRSEMNVSTLELGDSALYLCASSPGGTSTTRAYEQYFGPGTRLTVT.

Notes on this clone: At one of its ends the junction is not consistent with the germline gene, which may arise from a read error. This chain links TRBV6-1 with TRBJ1-1; possible D gene TRBD1, 5 bases. The CDR3 totals 15 residues. CDR1 and CDR2 from the germline V gene are MNHNS and SASEGT. As DNA, the CDR3 is TGTGCCATCAGTGAGTCAGTGGGGGTGGGCACTGAAGCTTTCTTT. It translates to CAISESVGVGTEAFF.

The J gene is TRBJ2-1, the V gene TRBV19; 9 bases are shared with TRBD2. CDR1 is LNHDA and CDR2 is SQIVND in the germline V gene (reference sequence). V was pared by 8 bases and J by 2 bases, with 1 base of the junction left unmatched. CDR3 size: 13 residues. The CDR3 DNA follows: TGTGCCAGTGGGACTAGCACCTACAATGAGCAGTTCTTC. Translating gives CASGTSTYNEQFF.

V gene TRBV13 combines with J gene TRBJ2-3, with TRBD1 matching 11 bases. Per the germline V gene, CDR1 is PRHDT and CDR2 is FYEKMQ (reference sequence). This CDR3 has 15 residues. Germline trimming cut 4 bases from V and 5 bases from J; bases unmatched to any gene: 5. CDR3: CASSSRTGGRDTQYF. The CDR3 bases are TGTGCCAGCAGCTCAAGGACAGGGGGCAGAGATACGCAGTATTTT.

This chain joins TRBV7-9 and TRBJ2-3; D may be TRBD1 or TRBD2 (6 bases each). The CDR3 length is 15 residues. With 1 base removed from V and 6 bases from J, the gap between germline ends came to 14 bases. Germline lookup yields CDR1 SEHNR and CDR2 FQNEAQ (reference sequence). CDR3 sequence: CASSLGGRDQDTQYF. Here the CDR3 DNA reads TGTGCCAGCAGCTTAGGGGGGCGGGATCAGGATACGCAGTATTTT.

This rearrangement joins TRBV18 to TRBJ2-4; D unresolved. The CDR3 extends over 15 amino acids. Per the germline V gene, CDR1 is KGHSH and CDR2 is LQKENI. Trimming pared 0 bases from V and 4 bases from J, leaving 10 bases between. CDR3 in DNA: TGTGCCAGCTCACCACCGAGAAGCGAGAAAAACATTCAGTACTTC. It specifies CASSPPRSEKNIQYF.

The rearrangement uses TRBV28 and TRBJ1-5; no definite D call. Per the germline V gene, CDR1 is MDHEN and CDR2 is SYDVKM. Trimming stripped 6 bases from V and 6 bases from J, with 12 bases between. CDR3 size: 13 residues. The CDR3 here is CASRPSVVQPQHF. The CDR3 region has the DNA TGTGCCAGCAGGCCGAGTGTAGTTCAGCCCCAGCATTTT. The entire variable domain, with the rest obtained from reference TRBV28 and TRBJ1-5, is as follows: DVKVTQSSRYLVKRTGEKVFLECVQDMDHENMFWYRQDPGLGLRLIYFSYDVKMKEKGDIPEGYSVSREKKERFSLILESASTNQTSMYLCASRPSVVQPQHFGDGTRLSIL.

The V call is TRBV19, the J call TRBJ2-7; the D is unclear. Germline V gene sequence: CDR1 LNHDA, CDR2 SQIVND (reference sequence). This CDR3 contains 14 residues. V shed 4 bases and J shed 4 bases, with 14 bases lying between them. The CDR3 loop is CASSTNLDWYEQYF. Here the CDR3 DNA reads TGTGCCAGTAGTACGAACTTAGACTGGTACGAGCAGTACTTC.

This chain joins TRBV6-1 and TRBJ2-2; D is ambiguous. The CDR3 consists of 14 residues. V lost 1 base and J 4 bases, leaving 7 bases between the germline ends. CDR1 and CDR2 from the germline V gene are MNHNS and SASEGT. In DNA, the CDR3 is TGTGCCAGCAGTGAAGAAAGAGGCACCGGGGAGCTGTTTTTT. Translating gives CASSEERGTGELFF.

The chain couples TRBV2 to TRBJ2-7; unclear D gene. CDR1 SNHLY and CDR2 FYNNEI come from the germline V gene. This CDR3 spans 13 amino acids. The V gene lost 4 bases and the J gene lost 3 bases, with 10 bases spanning the gap. The CDR3 sequence is CASSVPQLYEQYF. The CDR3 DNA follows: TGTGCCAGCAGTGTCCCGCAACTCTACGAGCAGTACTTC. Based on the CDR3 plus reference TRBV2 and TRBJ2-7, the full variable domain is EPEVTQTPSHQVTQMGQEVILRCVPISNHLYFYWYRQILGQKVEFLVSFYNNEISEKSEIFDDQFSVERPDGSNFTLKIRSTKLEDSAMYFCASSVPQLYEQYFGPGTRLTVT.

This chain uses TRBV10-3 with TRBJ1-1, with TRBD1 identical over 9 bases. CDR1 ENHRY and CDR2 SYGVKD come from the germline V gene. With 9 bases clipped from V and 7 bases from J, the junction kept 6 bases outside the gene matches. The CDR3 extends over 12 amino acids. CDR3: CAITGGYFEAFF. DNA for the CDR3: TGTGCCATAACAGGGGGCTATTTTGAAGCTTTCTTT.

This clone showed up just once. V gene TRBV15 combines with J gene TRBJ1-2; a weak D match, TRBD1 (5 bases). The germline CDR1 and CDR2 sequences are LNHNV and YYDKDF (reference sequence). This CDR3 has 14 residues. The V gene lost 4 bases and the J gene lost 2 bases, with 11 bases spanning the gap. CDR3: CATSKGDVNYGYTF. The CDR3 nucleotides read TGTGCCACCAGCAAAGGGGACGTGAACTATGGCTACACCTTC.